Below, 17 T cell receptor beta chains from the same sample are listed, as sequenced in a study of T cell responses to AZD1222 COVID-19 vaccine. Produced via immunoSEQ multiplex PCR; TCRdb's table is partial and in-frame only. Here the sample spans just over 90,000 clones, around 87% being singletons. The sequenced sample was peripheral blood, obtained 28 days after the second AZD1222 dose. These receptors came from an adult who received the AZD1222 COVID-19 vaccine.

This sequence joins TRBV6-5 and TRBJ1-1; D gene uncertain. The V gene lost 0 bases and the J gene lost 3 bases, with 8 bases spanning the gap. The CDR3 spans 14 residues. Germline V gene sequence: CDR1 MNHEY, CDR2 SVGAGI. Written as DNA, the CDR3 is TGTGCCAGCAGTTACTCTGGGCAGTACACTGAAGCTTTCTTT. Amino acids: CASSYSGQYTEAFF.

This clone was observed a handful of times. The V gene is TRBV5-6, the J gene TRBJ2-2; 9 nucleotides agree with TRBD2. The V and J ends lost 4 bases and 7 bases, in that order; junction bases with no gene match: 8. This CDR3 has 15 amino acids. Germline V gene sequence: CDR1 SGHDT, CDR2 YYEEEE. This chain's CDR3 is CASSPREGRSGELFF. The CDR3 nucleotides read TGTGCCAGCAGCCCGCGGGAGGGCCGTAGCGGGGAGCTGTTTTTT.

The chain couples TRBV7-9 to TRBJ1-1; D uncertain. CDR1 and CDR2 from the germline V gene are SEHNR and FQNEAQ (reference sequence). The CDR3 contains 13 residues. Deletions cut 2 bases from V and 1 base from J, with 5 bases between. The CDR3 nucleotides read TGTGCCAGCAGCTTAAGGGAGAACACTGAAGCTTTCTTT. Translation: CASSLRENTEAFF.

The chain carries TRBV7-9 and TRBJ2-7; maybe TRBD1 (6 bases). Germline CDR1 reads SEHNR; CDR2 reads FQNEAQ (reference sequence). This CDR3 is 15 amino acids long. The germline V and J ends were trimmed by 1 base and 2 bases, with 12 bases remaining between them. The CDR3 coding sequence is TGTGCCAGCAGCTTAGTCGGACAGCAAACCTACGAGCAGTACTTC. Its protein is CASSLVGQQTYEQYF.

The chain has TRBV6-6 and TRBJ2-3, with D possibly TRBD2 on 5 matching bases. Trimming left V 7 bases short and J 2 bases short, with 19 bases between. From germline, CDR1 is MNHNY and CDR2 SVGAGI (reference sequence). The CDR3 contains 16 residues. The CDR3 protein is CASTQRGLSFTDTQYF. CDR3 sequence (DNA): TGTGCCAGCACCCAACGAGGGTTATCTTTCACAGATACGCAGTATTTT.

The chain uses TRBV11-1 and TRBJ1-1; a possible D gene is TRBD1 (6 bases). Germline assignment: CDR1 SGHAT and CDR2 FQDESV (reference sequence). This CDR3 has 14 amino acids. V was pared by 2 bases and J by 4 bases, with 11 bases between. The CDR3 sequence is CASSLFGQSTEAFF. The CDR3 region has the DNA TGTGCCAGCAGCTTATTTGGACAGAGCACTGAAGCTTTCTTT.

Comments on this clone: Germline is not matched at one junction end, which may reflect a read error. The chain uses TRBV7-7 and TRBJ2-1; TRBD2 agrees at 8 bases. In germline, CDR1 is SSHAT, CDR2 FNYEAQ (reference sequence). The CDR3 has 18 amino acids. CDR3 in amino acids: CASSLVPATSEGDNEQFF. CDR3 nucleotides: TGTGCTAGCAGCTTAGTACCCGCGACTAGCGAGGGGGACAATGAGCAGTTCTTC.

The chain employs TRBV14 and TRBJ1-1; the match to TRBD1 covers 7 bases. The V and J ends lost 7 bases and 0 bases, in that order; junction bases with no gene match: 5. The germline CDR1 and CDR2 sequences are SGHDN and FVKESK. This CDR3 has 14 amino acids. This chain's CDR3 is CASKDRQLNTEAFF. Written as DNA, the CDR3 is TGTGCCAGCAAGGACAGGCAATTGAACACTGAAGCTTTCTTT.

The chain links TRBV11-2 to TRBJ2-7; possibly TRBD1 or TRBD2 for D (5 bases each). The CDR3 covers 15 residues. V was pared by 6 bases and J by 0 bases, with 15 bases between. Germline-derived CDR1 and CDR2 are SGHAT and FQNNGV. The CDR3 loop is CASRPPGRRSYEQYF. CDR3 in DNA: TGTGCCAGCAGACCTCCGGGACGGCGCTCCTACGAGCAGTACTTC.

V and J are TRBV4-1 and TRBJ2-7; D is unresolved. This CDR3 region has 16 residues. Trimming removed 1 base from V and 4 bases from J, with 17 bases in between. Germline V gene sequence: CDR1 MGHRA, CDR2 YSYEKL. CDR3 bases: TGCGCCAGCAGCCAAGCGGAACGGTTCGAACCATACGAGCAGTACTTC. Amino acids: CASSQAERFEPYEQYF.

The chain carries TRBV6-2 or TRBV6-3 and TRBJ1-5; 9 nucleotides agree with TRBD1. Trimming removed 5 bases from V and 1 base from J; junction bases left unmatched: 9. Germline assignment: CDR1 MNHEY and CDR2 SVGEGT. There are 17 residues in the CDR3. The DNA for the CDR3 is TGTGCCAGCAGTGCCTGGACAGGGGACGAAAGCAATCAGCCCCAGCATTTT. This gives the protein CASSAWTGDESNQPQHF.

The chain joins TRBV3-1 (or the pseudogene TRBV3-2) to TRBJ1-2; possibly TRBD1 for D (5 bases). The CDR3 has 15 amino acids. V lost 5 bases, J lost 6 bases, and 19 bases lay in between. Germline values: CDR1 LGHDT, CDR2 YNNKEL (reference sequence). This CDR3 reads CASSSLREGDHGYTF. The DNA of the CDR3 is TGTGCCAGCAGCTCCCTCAGGGAAGGTGATCATGGCTACACCTTC.

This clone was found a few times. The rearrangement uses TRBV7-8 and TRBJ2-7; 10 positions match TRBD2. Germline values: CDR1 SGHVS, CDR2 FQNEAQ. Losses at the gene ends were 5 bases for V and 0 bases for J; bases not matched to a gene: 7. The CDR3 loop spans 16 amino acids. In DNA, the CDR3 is TGTGCCAGCAGCCCGGGGACTAGCGCTAACTCCTACGAGCAGTACTTC. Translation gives CASSPGTSANSYEQYF.

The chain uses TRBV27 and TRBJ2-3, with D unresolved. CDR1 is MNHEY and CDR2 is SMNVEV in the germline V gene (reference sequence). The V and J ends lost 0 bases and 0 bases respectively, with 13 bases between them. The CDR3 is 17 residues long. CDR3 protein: CASSLSIAGTSTDTQYF. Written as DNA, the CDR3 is TGTGCCAGCAGTTTATCGATAGCTGGAACTAGCACAGATACGCAGTATTTT.

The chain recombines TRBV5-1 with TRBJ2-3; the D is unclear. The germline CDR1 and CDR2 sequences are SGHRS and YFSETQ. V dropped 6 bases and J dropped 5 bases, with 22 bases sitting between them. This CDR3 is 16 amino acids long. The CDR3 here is CASNNATRFTQDTQYF. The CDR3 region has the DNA TGCGCCAGCAACAACGCGACGAGATTTACACAAGATACGCAGTATTTT.

The CDR3 bases are TGTGCCAGCAGCCGAGGGGGGGGAGATGGCTACACCTTC. Amino acid sequence: CASSRGGGDGYTF. The chain has TRBV12-3 or TRBV12-4 and TRBJ1-2, with D maybe TRBD1 (6 bases). V was trimmed by 6 bases and J by 6 bases, leaving 14 bases between them. The CDR3 extends over 13 amino acids.

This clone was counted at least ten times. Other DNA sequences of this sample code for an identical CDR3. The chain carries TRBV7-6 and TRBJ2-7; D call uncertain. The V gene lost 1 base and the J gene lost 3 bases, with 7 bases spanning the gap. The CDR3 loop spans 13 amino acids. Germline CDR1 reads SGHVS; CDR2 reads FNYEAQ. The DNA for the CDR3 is TGTGCCAGCAGCTTAGGACCAAACTACGAGCAGTACTTC. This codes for CASSLGPNYEQYF. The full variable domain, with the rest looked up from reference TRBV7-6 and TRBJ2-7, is GAGVSQSPRYKVTKRGQDVALRCDPISGHVSLYWYRQALGQGPEFLTYFNYEAQQDKSGLPNDRFSAERPEGSISTLTIQRTEQRDSAMYRCASSLGPNYEQYFGPGTRLTVT.